This T cell receptor (beta chain) came from a study of shared clonotypes between healthy human individuals. Study details: Plates per donor: three CD4 naive, three CD4 memory, two CD8 naive, one CD8 memory.

Study findings and constraints: How much donors shared clonotypes was expected to be affected by sequencing depth. The sole specimen, blood, was sampled, and tissue repertoires likely differ.

The deep-level immunoSEQ assay was used. Assay: immunoSEQ multiplex PCR; the TCRdb copy retains only in-frame clones and omits some. Of about 2.1 million clones listed, around 93% were seen once; the top ten hold around 1.7%. The germline gives CDR1 SGHNT, CDR2 YYREEE (reference sequence). Trimming took 2 bases from V and 11 from J, leaving 16 bases between them. This CDR3 contains 13 residues. It was CD45RO-negative cells, positively selected for CCR7, that made up naive CD8 cells, with terminally differentiated effector memory CD45RA+ cells excluded. Details on this clone: The antigen is unknown.

The sequence derives from a man younger than 30 in good health. Some clones in this sample may be carry-over from other donors' samples. Sequencing used naive CD8+ T cells from PBMCs. The chain employs TRBV5-4 and TRBJ1-1, with D possibly matching TRBD1 (5 bases). The CDR3 DNA sequence: TGTGCCAGCAGCTTAAATATGGACAATTGGGCTTTCTTT. Protein sequence: CASSLNMDNWAFF.